Listed below are T cell receptor beta chains from one sample, sequenced in a study of T cells expressing NK-cell markers. TCRdb processed the 5' RACE reads again and assigns one entry to each CDR3 protein, with no DNA. This repertoire includes around 280,000 distinct CDR3 sequences. Sequenced material: blood T cells: a sorted CD56 or NKG2C T cell subset, CD4+ or CD8+ T cells, or bulk PBMC T cells (not recorded which). These receptor sequences come from a young man in good health. The CDR3 runs from the conserved cysteine through the conserved F or W.

j_gene | v_gene | CDR3aa
TRBJ2-1 | TRBV12-3/TRBV12-4 | CASSQDGTTHNEQFF
TRBJ2-5 | TRBV11-2 | CASQALRSRETQYF
TRBJ2-3 | TRBV30 | CAWSVGTRSTDTQYF
TRBJ2-5 | TRBV12-3/TRBV12-4 | CASSWLSGRQETQYF
TRBJ1-4 | TRBV12-3/TRBV12-4 | CASSFLTEKLFF
TRBJ2-7 | TRBV5-6 | CARRDRTFDEQYF
TRBJ2-1 | TRBV24-1 | CATSDISPQTYNEQFF
TRBJ1-5 | TRBV19 | CASKQGTYSNQPQHF
TRBJ2-1 | TRBV4-2 | CASSQEVGEYNEQFF
TRBJ2-5 | TRBV5-5 | CASRDGGQETQYF
TRBJ1-5 | TRBV6-8 | CAGFGGQPQHF
TRBJ2-3 | TRBV19 | CASRAQVDTQYF
TRBJ2-1 | TRBV20-1 | CSARDLRYNEQFF
TRBJ2-4 | TRBV5-5 | CASSSDRVENIQYF
TRBJ2-1 | TRBV20-1 | CSARPGLAVNNEQFF
TRBJ2-5 | TRBV20-1 | CSAQVLSGRDQETQYF
TRBJ2-5 | TRBV20-1 | CSALAGGGVETQYF
TRBJ1-6 | TRBV6-1 | CASSSPGTLGSPLHF
TRBJ2-3 | TRBV5-1 | CASSPRTSDTQYF
TRBJ1-1 | TRBV7-8 | CASSFGVTEAFF
TRBJ2-3 | TRBV6-2/TRBV6-3 | CASRYGPPDTQYF
TRBJ2-1 | TRBV11-2 | CASSSVRAGLAGNEQFF
TRBJ2-1 | TRBV4-3 | CASSQVGTGRDEQFF
TRBJ2-2 | TRBV20-1 | CSVPNPTGELFF
TRBJ2-1 | TRBV4-3 | CASSQENRGGTPAFDEQFF
TRBJ2-4 | TRBV6-2/TRBV6-3 | CASSSVSVAKNIQYF
TRBJ1-5 | TRBV20-1 | CSARRGDQGQPQHF
TRBJ2-3 | TRBV6-1 | CASSPATRISTDTQYF
TRBJ2-1 | TRBV4-3 | CASSSPSGRALDEQFF
TRBJ2-7 | TRBV4-3 | CARGSGTLAQYF
TRBJ1-1 | TRBV6-5 | CASSYARQGWTEAFF
TRBJ2-5 | TRBV12-3/TRBV12-4 | CASSEYRDSPQETQYF
TRBJ1-1 | TRBV7-9 | CAGTRLLGVNTEAFF
TRBJ1-3 | TRBV30 | CAWSATEATIYF
TRBJ1-1 | TRBV12-3/TRBV12-4 | CASSPTQGRTTEAFF
TRBJ2-1 | TRBV30 | CAWSVRLGVDNEQFF
TRBJ2-3 | TRBV9 | CASSVGLDTSTDTQYF
TRBJ2-1 | TRBV29-1 | CSVEPPLRNEQFF
TRBJ2-2 | TRBV3-1 | CASSHRRNTGELFF
TRBJ2-5 | TRBV12-3/TRBV12-4 | CASSFRHNQETQYF
TRBJ2-7 | TRBV6-1 | CASRSGTGTFYEQYF
TRBJ2-3 | TRBV29-1 | CSVLSSTDTQYF
TRBJ2-7 | TRBV20-1 | CSARGDRTGYEQYF
TRBJ1-2 | TRBV18 | CASSPAGGGLGSGYTF
TRBJ2-2 | TRBV5-1 | CASSGPGGTGELFF
TRBJ1-1 | TRBV10-3 | CAISETRTGRGTEAFF
TRBJ2-7 | TRBV12-3/TRBV12-4 | CASRAGLAGRGAQYF
TRBJ1-1 | TRBV12-3/TRBV12-4 | CASSRRPRGERTEAFF
TRBJ2-1 | TRBV27 | CASSLLGLAGSYNEQFF
TRBJ2-3 | TRBV24-1 | CATSDRLAGVDTDTQYF
TRBJ2-3 | TRBV5-6 | CASSPRTADTQYF
TRBJ2-2 | TRBV2 | CASSSGPSRGELFF
TRBJ1-2 | TRBV29-1 | CSVNDEHNYGYTF
TRBJ2-3 | TRBV29-1 | CSVASDRQRDTQYF
TRBJ2-5 | TRBV24-1 | CATSDPGQLQETQYF
TRBJ2-7 | TRBV7-9 | CASSSGTGSLEQYF